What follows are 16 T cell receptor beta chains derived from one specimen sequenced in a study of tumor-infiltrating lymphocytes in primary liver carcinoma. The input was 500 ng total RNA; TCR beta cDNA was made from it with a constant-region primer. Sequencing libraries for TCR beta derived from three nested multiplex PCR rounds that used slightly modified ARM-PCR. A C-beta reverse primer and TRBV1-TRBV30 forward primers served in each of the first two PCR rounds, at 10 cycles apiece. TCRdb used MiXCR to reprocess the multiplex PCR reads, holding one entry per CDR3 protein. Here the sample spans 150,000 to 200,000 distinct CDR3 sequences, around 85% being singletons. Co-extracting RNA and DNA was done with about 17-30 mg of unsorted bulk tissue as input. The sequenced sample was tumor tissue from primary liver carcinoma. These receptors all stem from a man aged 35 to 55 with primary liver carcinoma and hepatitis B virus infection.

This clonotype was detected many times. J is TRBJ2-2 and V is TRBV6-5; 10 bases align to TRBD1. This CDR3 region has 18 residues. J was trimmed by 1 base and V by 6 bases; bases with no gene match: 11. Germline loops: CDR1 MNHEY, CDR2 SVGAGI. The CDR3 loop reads CASRKGQGFGLNTGELFF. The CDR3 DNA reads TGTGCCAGCAGGAAGGGACAGGGGTTTGGGTTGAACACCGGGGAGCTGTTTTTT.

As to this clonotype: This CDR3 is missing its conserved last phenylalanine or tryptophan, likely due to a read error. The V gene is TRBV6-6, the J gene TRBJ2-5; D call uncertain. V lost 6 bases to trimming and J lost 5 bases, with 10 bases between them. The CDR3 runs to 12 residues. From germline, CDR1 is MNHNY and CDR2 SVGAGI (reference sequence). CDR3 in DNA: TGTGCCAGCAGCCCTGTCGCGGAGACCCAGTACTAT. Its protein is CASSPVAETQYY.

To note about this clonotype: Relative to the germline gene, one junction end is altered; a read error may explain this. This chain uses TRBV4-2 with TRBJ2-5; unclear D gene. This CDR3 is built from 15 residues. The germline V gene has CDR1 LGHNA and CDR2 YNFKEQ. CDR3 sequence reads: CAGSQDLGSAETQYF. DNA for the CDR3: TGTGCCGGCAGCCAAGACCTGGGATCGGCGGAGACCCAGTATTTC.

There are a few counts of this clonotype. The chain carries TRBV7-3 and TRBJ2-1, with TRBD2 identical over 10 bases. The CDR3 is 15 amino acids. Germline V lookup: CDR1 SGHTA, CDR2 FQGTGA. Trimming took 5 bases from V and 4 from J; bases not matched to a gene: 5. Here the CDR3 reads CASSQLAGAYNEQFF. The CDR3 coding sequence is TGTGCCAGCAGCCAGCTAGCGGGGGCATACAATGAGCAGTTCTTC.

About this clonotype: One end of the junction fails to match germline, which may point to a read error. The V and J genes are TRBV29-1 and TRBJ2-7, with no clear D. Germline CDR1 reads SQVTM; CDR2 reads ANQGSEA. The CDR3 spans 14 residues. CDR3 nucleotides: TGCAACGTCACCCCGACACTCTCAGGCTACGAGCAGTGCTTC. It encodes CNVTPTLSGYEQCF.

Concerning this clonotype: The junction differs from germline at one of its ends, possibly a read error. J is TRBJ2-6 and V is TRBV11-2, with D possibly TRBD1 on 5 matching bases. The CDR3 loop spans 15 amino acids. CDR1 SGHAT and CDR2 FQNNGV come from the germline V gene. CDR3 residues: CASSLDRAGASVLTF. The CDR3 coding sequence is TGTGCCAGCAGCTTAGACCGGGCTGGGGCCAGCGTCCTCACTTTC.

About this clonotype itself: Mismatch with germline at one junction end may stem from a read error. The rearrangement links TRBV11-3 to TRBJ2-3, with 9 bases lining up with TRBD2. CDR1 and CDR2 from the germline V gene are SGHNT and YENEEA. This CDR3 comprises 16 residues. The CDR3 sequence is CASSGSPAGGVDSQYF. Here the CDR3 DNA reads TGTGCCAGCAGTGGCAGCCCGGCGGGAGGGGTGGATTCGCAATATTTT.

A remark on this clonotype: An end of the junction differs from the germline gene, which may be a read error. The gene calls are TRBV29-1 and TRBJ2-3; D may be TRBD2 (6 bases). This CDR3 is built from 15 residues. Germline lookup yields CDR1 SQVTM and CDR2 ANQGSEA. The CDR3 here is CSVEGGAGITDSQYF. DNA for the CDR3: TGTAGCGTTGAGGGCGGGGCTGGCATCACAGATTCGCAGTATTTT.

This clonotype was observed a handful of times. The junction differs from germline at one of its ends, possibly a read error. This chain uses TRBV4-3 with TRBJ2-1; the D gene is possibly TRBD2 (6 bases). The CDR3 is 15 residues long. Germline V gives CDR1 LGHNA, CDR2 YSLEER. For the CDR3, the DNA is TGTGCCAGCAGCCCACAGGATCGGGGGTTGGATGAGCAGTTCTTC. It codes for CASSPQDRGLDEQFF.

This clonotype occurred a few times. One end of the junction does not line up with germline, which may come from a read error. CDR3 bases: TGCAGCGCTGGGACAAGGGGTGCAACAAATGAAAAACTGTTTTTT. Translating gives CSAGTRGATNEKLFF. This rearrangement joins TRBV29-1 to TRBJ1-4; D may be TRBD1 (6 bases). Germline values: CDR1 SQVTM, CDR2 ANQGSEA. This CDR3 has 15 residues.

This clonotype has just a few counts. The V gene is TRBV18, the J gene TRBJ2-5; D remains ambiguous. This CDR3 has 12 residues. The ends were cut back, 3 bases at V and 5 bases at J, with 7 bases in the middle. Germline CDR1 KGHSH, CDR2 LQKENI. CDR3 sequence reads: CASSPIGETQYF. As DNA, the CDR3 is TGTGCCAGCTCACCGATTGGGGAGACCCAGTACTTC.

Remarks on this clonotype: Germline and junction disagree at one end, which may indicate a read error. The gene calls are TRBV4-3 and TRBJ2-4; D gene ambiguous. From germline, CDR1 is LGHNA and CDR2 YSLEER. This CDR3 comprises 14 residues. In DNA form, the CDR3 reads TGCGCCAGCAACCAAGGGTTTCGAATGGGCATTCAGTATTTC. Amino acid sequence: CASNQGFRMGIQYF.

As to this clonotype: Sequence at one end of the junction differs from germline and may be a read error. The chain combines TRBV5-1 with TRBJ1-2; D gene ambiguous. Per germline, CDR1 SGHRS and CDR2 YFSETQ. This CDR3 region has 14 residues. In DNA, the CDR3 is TGCACCAGCAGCCCCGAGTACGGATCCAATGGCTACACCTTC. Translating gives CTSSPEYGSNGYTF.

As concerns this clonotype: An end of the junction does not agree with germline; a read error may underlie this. For the CDR3, the DNA is TGTGCCTGGGGCCTACAGGCAGCGGGAACCTACGAACAGTACTTC. This translates into CAWGLQAAGTYEQYF. This chain uses TRBV30 with TRBJ2-7, with 7 bases fitting TRBD2. The CDR3 contains 15 residues. CDR1 and CDR2 (germline): GTSNPN, SVGIG (reference sequence).

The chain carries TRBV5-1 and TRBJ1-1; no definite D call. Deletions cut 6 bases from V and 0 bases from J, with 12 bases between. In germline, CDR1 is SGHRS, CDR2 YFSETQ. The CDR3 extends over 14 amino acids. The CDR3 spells CASMSDLLNTEAFF. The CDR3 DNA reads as TGCGCCAGCATGTCCGACCTTTTGAACACTGAAGCTTTCTTT.

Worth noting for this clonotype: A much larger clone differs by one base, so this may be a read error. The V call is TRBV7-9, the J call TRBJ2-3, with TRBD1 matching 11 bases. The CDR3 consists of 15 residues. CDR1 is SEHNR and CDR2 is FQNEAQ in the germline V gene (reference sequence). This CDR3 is CASTDPGQGVETHYF. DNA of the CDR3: TGTGCCAGCACTGATCCGGGACAGGGGGTCGAGACGCACTATTTT.